Listed below are T cell receptor beta chains from one sample, sequenced in a study of T cell repertoires in cytomegalovirus infection. TCRdb redid the calling of the reads with MiXCR, one entry per CDR3 protein. Altogether almost 550,000 distinct CDR3 sequences are present, approximately 15% being singletons, with the ten largest covering about 24%. Sequenced input: CD8+ T cells from PBMCs. The source of these receptors is a human donor in good health (CMV status not recorded). Some clones in this sample may be carry-over from other donors' samples. Each CDR3 is given with its conserved first and last residue. Each record gives: V gene, J gene, D gene, clone size, CDR3 DNA, CDR3 protein. A D gene is named only where the DNA matches it firmly. Clone size, where shown, is once, few, many, or a class for clones that have expanded.

TRBV9	TRBJ2-1	.	.	TGTGCCAGCAGTGAGGGATCCGGGAGCGCCCGGAATGAGCAGTTCTTC	CASSEGSGSARNEQFF
TRBV7-9	TRBJ2-5	.	many	TGTGCCAGCAGCTCAGCCGATCGGGGAGAGACCCAGTACTTC	CASSSADRGETQYF
TRBV4-1	TRBJ2-1	.	.	TGCGCCAGCAGCCAAGATAGATGGGAATCCTCCTACAATGAGCAGTTCTTC	CASSQDRWESSYNEQFF
TRBV10-2	TRBJ2-7	.	few	TGCGCCAGCAAGCAGGGAGGTGACTACGAGCAGTACTTC	CASKQGGDYEQYF
TRBV7-3	TRBJ1-2	TRBD1	many	TGTGCCAGCTCCGGGACAGGAGGGCTGGACTATGGCTACACCTTC	CASSGTGGLDYGYTF
TRBV20-1	TRBJ2-5	TRBD2	many	TGCAGTGCTAGGGGGACTAGCGGCCCTGCGTCGGAGACCCAGTACTTC	CSARGTSGPASETQYF
TRBV4-1	TRBJ2-7	.	few	TGCGCCAGCAGCCAAGCCGAGGACGGATACGAGCAGTACTTC	CASSQAEDGYEQYF
TRBV4-1	TRBJ1-5	.	few	TGCGCCAGCAGCTCCAGACGGAGCAATCAGCCCCAGCATTTT	CASSSRRSNQPQHF
TRBV15	TRBJ2-7	.	.	TGTGCCACCAGCAGAGATCTAATAGCGAACGAGCAGTACTTC	CATSRDLIANEQYF
TRBV20-1	TRBJ2-7	.	.	TGCAGTGCTAGAGACCACCTGGGGAGCTCCTACGAGCAGTACTTC	CSARDHLGSSYEQYF
TRBV19	TRBJ2-7	.	few	TGTGCCAGTAGCAGACCCGCGTCGAGCTCCTACGAGCAGTACTTC	CASSRPASSSYEQYF
TRBV7-8	TRBJ2-2	TRBD2	.	TGTGCCAGCAGCCCCAGACTTGCGGGGGGGGATGGCGGCACCGGGGAGCTGTGTTTT	CASSPRLAGGDGGTGELCF
TRBV27	TRBJ2-1	.	few	TGTGCCAGCAGTTTAGCCGCTGTTACAGGGCTGACTGAGCAGTTCTTC	CASSLAAVTGLTEQFF
TRBV6-5	TRBJ1-2	TRBD1	few	TGTGCCAGCAGTCCTAGGGACAGGGTGGATGGCTACACCTTC	CASSPRDRVDGYTF
TRBV23-1	TRBJ2-7	TRBD2	many	TGCGCCAGCAGTCAAGGCCCCCCGTTTCGGGAGGGTTTCGAGCAGTACTTC	CASSQGPPFREGFEQYF
TRBV6-5	TRBJ2-7	.	many	TGTGCCAGCAGAAAAAACAGGGTCCACGAGCAGTACTTC	CASRKNRVHEQYF
TRBV6-6	TRBJ2-1	.	.	TGTGCCAGCAGACTTCCAGAGTCCTACAATGAGCAGTTCTTC	CASRLPESYNEQFF
TRBV4-1	TRBJ2-7	TRBD1	.	TGCGCCAGCAGCCAGGGACAGGGGGCGGAGCAGTACTTC	CASSQGQGAEQYF
TRBV5-6	TRBJ1-1	TRBD1	.	TGTGCCAGCAGCTTACCGGGACAGGGCTTATCGAACACTGAAGCTTTCTTT	CASSLPGQGLSNTEAFF
TRBV28	TRBJ2-7	.	few	TGTGCCAGCACAGGGAAACGACGGTACGAGCAGTACTTC	CASTGKRRYEQYF
TRBV6-4	TRBJ1-2	.	.	TGTGCCAGCAGCCAGGGAGGACCCCGCTATGGCTACACCTTC	CASSQGGPRYGYTF
TRBV6-4	TRBJ2-3	.	.	TGTGCCAGCAGTGACGACGGGGGCAGCCACGCTAGCACAGATACGCAGTATTTT	CASSDDGGSHASTDTQYF
TRBV24-1	TRBJ1-2	TRBD1	few	TGTGCCACCAGTGACCGACAGGGCAACTATGGCTACACCTTC	CATSDRQGNYGYTF
TRBV5-6	TRBJ1-2	.	.	TGTGCCAGCAGCCCTGATCAGAGACGGGATGACTATGGCTACACCTTC	CASSPDQRRDDYGYTF
TRBV9	TRBJ2-7	TRBD2	few	TGTGCCAGCAGCGCGACTAGCGGGAGAACTGTCGAGCAGTACTTC	CASSATSGRTVEQYF
TRBV7-2	TRBJ2-1	TRBD1	many	TGTGCCAGCAGCTTAGTCGGGACAGGGGCCAGTTACAATGAGCAGTTCTTC	CASSLVGTGASYNEQFF
TRBV20-1	TRBJ2-3	.	many	TGCAGTGCTGGAGGAGATACGCAGTATTTT	CSAGGDTQYF
TRBV7-9	TRBJ2-1	.	few	TGTGCCAGCAGCCTTAACGAGGGGGGGTCCTACAATGAGCAGTTCTTC	CASSLNEGGSYNEQFF
TRBV19	TRBJ1-1	.	many	TGTGCCAGTAGTATTGGCAGGGTGTCGAACACTGAAGCTTTCTTT	CASSIGRVSNTEAFF
TRBV19	TRBJ2-6	.	few	TGTGCCAGTAGTTATCGGAGGAAAAGCTCTGGGGCCAACGTCCTGACTTTC	CASSYRRKSSGANVLTF
TRBV12-3/TRBV12-4	TRBJ1-1	.	many	TGTGCCAGCAGTTTCGACTCGAACACTGAAGCTTTCTTT	CASSFDSNTEAFF
TRBV7-6	TRBJ1-1	.	many	TGTGCCAGCAGCTTAGTGCCAGGGGTGCGCGCTGAAGCTTTCTTT	CASSLVPGVRAEAFF
TRBV15	TRBJ1-1	.	few	TGTGCCACCAGCAGGGGATTGGGGGGAAATGAAGCTTTCTTT	CATSRGLGGNEAFF
TRBV7-9	TRBJ1-4	.	many	TGTGCCAGCAGTGGGCAGGGTCGAAATGAAAAACTGTTTTTT	CASSGQGRNEKLFF
TRBV9	TRBJ2-7	.	once	TGTGCCAGCAGCATAGGAGGGTCGACAGGCGCCTACGAGCAGTACTTC	CASSIGGSTGAYEQYF
TRBV4-2	TRBJ2-7	TRBD2	.	TGTGCCAGCAGCCTATCCGGGACTAGCGGATACGAGCAGTACTTC	CASSLSGTSGYEQYF
TRBV2	TRBJ1-2	.	many	TGTGCCAGCTGGGACGGCTATGGCTACACCTTC	CASWDGYGYTF
TRBV14	TRBJ1-1	.	few	TGTGCCAGCAGCCAAGATCGGAGGGGTCTGGGAGCTTTCTTT	CASSQDRRGLGAFF
TRBV10-2	TRBJ1-6	.	many	TGCGCCAGCAGTGATGGCAGGGCGAATTCACCCCTCCACTTT	CASSDGRANSPLHF
TRBV30	TRBJ1-1	.	.	TGTGCCTGGAGGAGGAACACTGAAGCTTTCTTT	CAWRRNTEAFF
TRBV20-1	TRBJ2-2	TRBD2	many	TGCAGTGCTAGATACAGAGGGACTAGCGGACCCACCGGGGAGCTGTTTTTT	CSARYRGTSGPTGELFF
TRBV7-3	TRBJ2-5	.	many	TGTGCCAGCAGCTTAACGCAGGGTCACCCAGAGACCCAGTACTTC	CASSLTQGHPETQYF
TRBV7-8	TRBJ2-7	.	many	TGTGCCAGCAGCTTAGAGACAGCCCTCTCCTACGAGCAGTACTTC	CASSLETALSYEQYF
TRBV27	TRBJ2-7	TRBD2	.	TGTGCCAGCGGGACTAGCGGGAGAAATCCCTACGAGCAGTACTTC	CASGTSGRNPYEQYF
TRBV28	TRBJ1-5	.	few	TGTGCCAGCAGTTTATTAGGCCCTAAACAGCCCCAGCATTTT	CASSLLGPKQPQHF
TRBV25-1	TRBJ2-5	.	.	TGTGCCAGCAGTCCGACGGAACAAGAGACCCAGTACTTC	CASSPTEQETQYF
TRBV5-1	TRBJ2-7	.	.	TGCGCCAGCAGCGTTAAAGGGTTCAACGAGCAGTACTTC	CASSVKGFNEQYF
TRBV28	TRBJ2-2	TRBD2	many	TGTGCCAGCAGGTCCGGGGGGGGGAACACCGGGGAGCTGTTTTTT	CASRSGGGNTGELFF
TRBV5-5	TRBJ2-5	.	.	TGTGCCAGCAGCGGTCTAAGGCGAGAGACCCAGTACTTC	CASSGLRRETQYF
TRBV28	TRBJ2-1	.	few	TGTGCCAGCAGTTTCGGGGGCTCGAATGAGCAGTTCTTC	CASSFGGSNEQFF
TRBV20-1	TRBJ2-7	TRBD2	few	TGCAGTGCCTCCCTGGGACTAGCCTACGAGCAGTACTTC	CSASLGLAYEQYF
TRBV6-2/TRBV6-3	TRBJ2-7	TRBD1	many	TGTGCCAGCAGTCTAGGACAGGGGATATACGAGCAGTACTTC	CASSLGQGIYEQYF
TRBV9	TRBJ2-1	.	few	TGTGCCAGCAGCGTAGGAGCGTCCTCCTACAATGAGCAGTTCTTC	CASSVGASSYNEQFF
TRBV10-3	TRBJ1-1	.	many	TGTGCCATCAGTGGGCGGGGTATAGTTGGGACTGAAGCTTTCTTT	CAISGRGIVGTEAFF
TRBV25-1	TRBJ1-2	.	few	TGTGCCAGCAGTGAATATGGGGCTGGCTACACCTTC	CASSEYGAGYTF
TRBV7-9	TRBJ2-5	.	many	TGTGCCAGCAGCTCGTCGGCAGCCCAGTACTTC	CASSSSAAQYF
TRBV9	TRBJ2-3	TRBD2	few	TGTGCCAGCAGCCCGTGGACTAGCGGGAGGGTAGATACGCAGTATTTT	CASSPWTSGRVDTQYF